This is a list of T cell receptor beta chains from one sample in a study of cytomegalovirus exposure and HLA in healthy donors. Assay: immunoSEQ multiplex PCR; the TCRdb copy retains only in-frame clones and omits some. The sample has about 130,000 clones; roughly 87% are singletons. Material: PBMCs. The receptors were sampled from a woman younger than 35 in good health and CMV-seropositive. The CDR3 runs from the conserved cysteine through the conserved F or W. Fields, in order: J gene, V gene, clone size, D gene, CDR3 protein, CDR3 DNA. A D gene is named only where the DNA matches it firmly. Clone size, where shown, is once, few, many, or a class for clones that have expanded.

TRBJ1-2	TRBV7-9	once	TRBD1	CASSLAGGQSYGYTF	TGTGCCAGCAGCTTAGCAGGGGGCCAATCCTATGGCTACACCTTC
TRBJ2-7	TRBV29-1	once	TRBD2	CSVEDPGGSSYEQYF	TGCAGCGTTGAAGATCCTGGCGGGAGCTCCTACGAGCAGTACTTC
TRBJ2-5	TRBV29-1	-	-	CSVQDLQPHKETQYF	TGCAGCGTTCAAGATCTACAGCCCCACAAAGAGACCCAGTACTTC
TRBJ2-1	TRBV6-5	-	-	CASSYEGEGYNEQFF	TGTGCCAGCAGTTACGAGGGTGAGGGCTACAATGAGCAGTTCTTC
TRBJ1-2	TRBV28	-	-	CASSLQGPGEGYTF	TGTGCCAGCAGTTTGCAGGGCCCAGGGGAAGGCTACACCTTC
TRBJ1-3	TRBV5-1	few	TRBD1	CASSLGQGANTIYF	TGCGCCAGCAGCTTGGGTCAGGGGGCTAACACCATATATTTT
TRBJ1-4	TRBV10-3	-	-	CAITPDKREKLFF	TGTGCCATCACCCCGGACAAGAGGGAAAAACTGTTTTTT
TRBJ2-1	TRBV6-1	-	TRBD2	CASSVASGGDYNEQFF	TGTGCCAGCAGTGTCGCTAGCGGGGGCGACTACAATGAGCAGTTCTTC
TRBJ2-7	TRBV5-1	-	-	CASSLAGTSLATYEQYF	TGCGCCAGCAGCTTGGCCGGGACATCGCTGGCCACCTACGAGCAGTACTTC
TRBJ2-6	TRBV30	-	-	CACHGSSGANVLTF	TGTGCCTGCCATGGGAGCTCTGGGGCCAACGTCCTGACTTTC
TRBJ1-1	TRBV19	-	-	CASSIRGVNTEAFF	TGTGCCAGTAGTATCCGGGGGGTGAACACTGAAGCTTTCTTT
TRBJ2-6	TRBV28	-	-	CASNEGHSSGANVLTF	TGTGCCAGCAACGAAGGACACTCCTCTGGGGCCAACGTCCTGACTTTC
TRBJ2-3	TRBV7-2	-	TRBD2	CASSRPAGAQYF	TGTGCCAGCAGCCGACCGGCGGGGGCGCAGTATTTT
TRBJ1-2	TRBV5-5	-	-	CASSLTGWEGYTF	TGTGCCAGCAGCTTAACAGGGTGGGAGGGCTACACCTTC
TRBJ1-2	TRBV6-1	-	TRBD1	CASTAGQSYGYTF	TGTGCCAGCACCGCGGGACAGAGCTATGGCTACACCTTC
TRBJ2-7	TRBV7-8	-	TRBD1	CASSYPGQGVHEQYF	TGTGCCAGCAGCTACCCGGGACAGGGAGTCCACGAGCAGTACTTC
TRBJ2-5	TRBV5-5	-	TRBD1	CASSSYRQGQETQYF	TGTGCCAGCAGCTCCTATAGACAGGGGCAAGAGACCCAGTACTTC
TRBJ2-7	TRBV7-6	-	-	CASSPGLISYEQYF	TGTGCCAGCAGCCCAGGACTGATCTCCTACGAGCAGTACTTC
TRBJ1-1	TRBV9	few	-	CASSVDDTLGNTEAFF	TGTGCCAGCAGCGTAGACGACACGTTAGGGAACACTGAAGCTTTCTTT
TRBJ2-7	TRBV27	-	-	CASSGVEGNYEQYF	TGTGCCAGCAGTGGCGTGGAGGGGAACTACGAGCAGTACTTC
TRBJ1-1	TRBV7-9	once	TRBD1	CASSLVVSRGRNTEAFF	TGTGCCAGCAGCTTAGTGGTGTCCAGGGGGCGGAACACTGAAGCTTTCTTT
TRBJ1-1	TRBV5-1	-	TRBD1	CASRFAGTGGTEAFF	TGCGCCAGCAGGTTCGCGGGGACAGGGGGAACTGAAGCTTTCTTT
TRBJ1-3	TRBV7-6	once	-	CASSPDIETDGNTIYF	TGTGCCAGCAGCCCGGACATCGAGACAGATGGAAACACCATATATTTT
TRBJ2-7	TRBV10-3	-	TRBD2	CAIRGTSGGYEQYF	TGTGCCATCAGAGGGACTAGCGGGGGCTACGAGCAGTACTTC
TRBJ2-1	TRBV30	-	-	CAWSAGQRNEQFF	TGTGCCTGGAGTGCAGGGCAGAGGAACGAGCAGTTCTTC
TRBJ1-6	TRBV28	-	-	CASSVARYNSPLHF	TGTGCCAGCAGTGTGGCCAGATATAATTCACCCCTCCACTTT
TRBJ1-1	TRBV5-1	-	-	CASSPAGGRDTEAFF	TGCGCCAGCAGCCCCGCGGGGGGGAGGGACACTGAAGCTTTCTTT
TRBJ2-1	TRBV19	once	TRBD2	CASSPGLAGSLYEQFF	TGTGCCAGTAGTCCAGGACTAGCGGGGAGTCTGTATGAGCAGTTCTTC
TRBJ2-2	TRBV27	-	TRBD1	CASRRPSGTGHTGELFF	TGTGCCAGCAGACGCCCCTCCGGGACAGGGCACACCGGGGAGCTGTTTTTT
TRBJ2-1	TRBV7-3	-	TRBD2	CASSSGRNNEQFF	TGTGCCAGCAGCTCCGGGAGGAACAATGAGCAGTTCTTC
TRBJ2-5	TRBV5-1	-	-	CASSFSGSEETQYF	TGCGCCAGCAGCTTCTCCGGGAGTGAAGAGACCCAGTACTTC
TRBJ1-1	TRBV7-9	-	TRBD1	CASSFWTGADTEAFF	TGTGCCAGCAGCTTTTGGACAGGGGCGGACACTGAAGCTTTCTTT
TRBJ1-2	TRBV19	once	TRBD1	CASSKGQGNYGYTF	TGTGCCAGTAGTAAGGGACAGGGCAACTATGGCTACACCTTC
TRBJ2-7	TRBV10-3	-	TRBD2	CAISGTSGVSSYEQYF	TGTGCCATCAGTGGGACTAGCGGGGTCTCCTCCTACGAGCAGTACTTC
TRBJ1-5	TRBV7-2	-	-	CASSLGAINQPQHF	TGTGCCAGCAGCTTAGGAGCTATCAATCAGCCCCAGCATTTT
TRBJ1-1	TRBV5-1	-	-	CASSLAQGTTEAFF	TGCGCCAGCAGCTTGGCTCAGGGGACCACTGAAGCTTTCTTT
TRBJ2-7	TRBV27	-	-	CASRRGTYEQYF	TGTGCCAGCCGAAGGGGCACCTACGAGCAGTACTTC
TRBJ2-7	TRBV29-1	-	TRBD2	CSAKTSGASYEQYF	TGCAGCGCAAAGACTAGCGGGGCTTCCTACGAGCAGTACTTC
TRBJ2-5	TRBV11-3	-	TRBD2	CASSTRGGLDQETQYF	TGTGCCAGCAGCACGCGGGGGGGCCTCGACCAAGAGACCCAGTACTTC
TRBJ1-6	TRBV11-3	-	-	CASSLAREGSYNSPLHF	TGTGCCAGCAGCTTAGCCCGGGAGGGCTCCTATAATTCACCCCTCCACTTT
TRBJ2-7	TRBV11-3	-	TRBD1	CASSLAGQGSYEQYF	TGTGCCAGCAGCTTAGCGGGACAGGGGTCCTACGAGCAGTACTTC
TRBJ1-1	TRBV30	once	-	CAWSPFGGGTEAFF	TGTGCCTGGAGCCCATTTGGGGGAGGCACTGAAGCTTTCTTT
TRBJ2-7	TRBV6-5	-	-	CASSYNGEQDYEQYF	TGTGCCAGCAGTTACAATGGGGAACAGGACTACGAGCAGTACTTC
TRBJ1-1	TRBV11-2	-	-	CASSSQGGFGTEAFF	TGTGCCAGCAGCTCGCAAGGGGGTTTCGGAACTGAAGCTTTCTTT
TRBJ2-5	TRBV9	-	TRBD1	CASSAALGQGFVSETQYF	TGTGCCAGCAGCGCAGCCCTTGGACAGGGATTCGTTTCGGAGACCCAGTACTTC
TRBJ2-1	TRBV5-1	-	-	CASSFAEAYNEQFF	TGCGCCAGCAGCTTCGCTGAGGCTTACAATGAGCAGTTCTTC
TRBJ1-1	TRBV5-1	-	-	CASSEPRRATNTEAFF	TGCGCCAGCAGCGAACCCCGGCGGGCTACGAACACTGAAGCTTTCTTT
TRBJ2-7	TRBV30	-	-	CAWRRGIYEQYF	TGTGCCTGGAGAAGGGGGATCTACGAGCAGTACTTC
TRBJ2-1	TRBV7-9	-	-	CASSFQADGYNEQFF	TGTGCCAGCAGCTTTCAAGCGGATGGCTACAATGAGCAGTTCTTC
TRBJ2-1	TRBV4-1	-	TRBD2	CASSQAPGLGSNEQFF	TGCGCCAGCAGCCAAGCACCGGGACTAGGATCCAATGAGCAGTTCTTC
TRBJ2-5	TRBV25-1	-	TRBD2	CASGPRGGPQETQYF	TGTGCCAGTGGTCCCCGCGGGGGGCCGCAAGAGACCCAGTACTTC
TRBJ2-1	TRBV7-2	-	TRBD1	CASSLEGGTGPYNEQFF	TGTGCCAGCAGCTTAGAAGGGGGGACAGGACCCTACAATGAGCAGTTCTTC
TRBJ2-5	TRBV6-1	-	TRBD1	CASSDDRVQETQYF	TGTGCCAGCAGTGACGACAGGGTCCAAGAGACCCAGTACTTC
TRBJ1-6	TRBV7-2	-	-	CASSLGQVNSPLHF	TGTGCCAGCAGCTTAGGACAGGTCAATTCACCCCTCCACTTT
TRBJ1-6	TRBV6-5	-	-	CASSRQYKDSPLHF	TGTGCCAGCAGTCGACAGTACAAAGATTCACCCCTCCACTTT
TRBJ1-5	TRBV15	-	TRBD1	CATSRYRDRGKYGNQPQHF	TGTGCCACCAGCCGCTACCGGGACAGGGGAAAGTATGGCAATCAGCCCCAGCATTTT